Included here is one TCR beta chain sequence, with context. The source of the sample is a study of T cell changes during pregnancy in multiple sclerosis. The method was immunoSEQ multiplex PCR; TCRdb's version includes in-frame clones alone and lacks a portion of them. This table holds tens of thousands of clones, about nine tenths found once. V was trimmed by 4 bases and J by 1 base, leaving 10 bases between them. The CDR3 is 14 residues long. Germline CDR1 is LNHDA and CDR2 is SQIVND (reference sequence). V is TRBV19 and J is TRBJ1-1, with D hard to call. The sample consisted of peripheral blood, taken in the third trimester of pregnancy. The clonotype originates from a female donor in good health, enrolled as a control in a pregnancy study. The CDR3 nucleotides read TGTGCCAGTAGTAAACAGCTGAAGAACACTGAAGCTTTCTTT. As protein: CASSKQLKNTEAFF.